Presented here are 18 T cell receptor beta chains from one specimen sequenced in a study of monozygotic twins with inflammatory bowel disease. Reprocessing the 5' RACE reads, TCRdb reports a single entry for every CDR3 protein and omits DNA. Its table records around 450,000 distinct CDR3 sequences. Sequencing input: blood. These receptor sequences come from a human donor with ulcerative colitis or Crohn's disease, or a healthy co-twin of an affected twin (not recorded which).

J is TRBJ2-3 and V is TRBV6-5; the D call of TRBD2 rests on TCRdb alone, since no DNA is present to check it. Per germline, CDR1 MNHEY and CDR2 SVGAGI. The CDR3 spans 16 residues. The CDR3 sequence is CASSRLAGEVRDTQYF.

This rearrangement joins TRBV19 to TRBJ2-2; checking the TCRdb D call of TRBD2 is not possible without DNA. This CDR3 contains 14 residues. Germline V gene sequence: CDR1 LNHDA, CDR2 SQIVND (reference sequence). The CDR3 is CASGAQGNTGELFF.

The CDR3 loop is CASSQESSGRAGGELFF. The gene calls are TRBV4-3 and TRBJ2-2; the TRBD2 assignment by TCRdb is unverifiable without DNA. Germline V lookup: CDR1 LGHNA, CDR2 YSLEER. The CDR3 sequence is 17 residues long.

The chain has TRBV7-3 and TRBJ2-2. This CDR3 comprises 14 residues. Germline CDR1 reads SGHTA; CDR2 reads FQGTGA. The CDR3 sequence is CASSQSSNTGELFF.

The J gene is TRBJ1-2, the V gene TRBV29-1; TCRdb's D call of TRBD1 is untestable without DNA. The CDR3 spans 12 residues. Looked up from germline, CDR1 is SQVTM and CDR2 is ANQGSEA. CDR3 loop: CSVGLTGHGYTF. Full variable domain (missing parts from reference TRBV29-1 and TRBJ1-2): SAVISQKPSRDICQRGTSLTIQCQVDSQVTMMFWYRQQPGQSLTLIATANQGSEATYESGFVIDKFPISRPNLTFSTLTVSNMSPEDSSIYLCSVGLTGHGYTFGSGTRLTVV.

The chain carries TRBV27 and TRBJ2-3. Germline V gene sequence: CDR1 MNHEY, CDR2 SMNVEV (reference sequence). This CDR3 is built from 14 residues. The CDR3 reads CASSLYGLVDTQYF.

This chain joins TRBV6-2 or TRBV6-3 and TRBJ2-1. Germline V gene lookup returns CDR1 MNHEY and CDR2 SVGEGT. The CDR3 contains 15 residues. This CDR3 is CASSSGRTLYNEQFF.

The chain carries TRBV7-2 and TRBJ1-2. This CDR3 spans 14 amino acids. Germline CDR1 reads SGHTA; CDR2 reads FQGNSA. This CDR3 is CASSLSSLGEGYTF.

The chain has TRBV2 and TRBJ2-7. From germline, CDR1 is SNHLY and CDR2 FYNNEI. This CDR3 region has 11 residues. CDR3 region: CASSSNNEQYF. Full variable domain (missing parts from reference TRBV2 and TRBJ2-7): EPEVTQTPSHQVTQMGQEVILRCVPISNHLYFYWYRQILGQKVEFLVSFYNNEISEKSEIFDDQFSVERPDGSNFTLKIRSTKLEDSAMYFCASSSNNEQYFGPGTRLTVT.

The genes are TRBV12-3 or TRBV12-4 and TRBJ1-1. The CDR3 has 15 residues. The CDR3 is CASSLRQGQNTEAFF.

The chain employs TRBV7-2 and TRBJ2-1; TCRdb outputs TRBD2, but without DNA this stays unchecked. The germline CDR1 and CDR2 sequences are SGHTA and FQGNSA. This CDR3 is 15 amino acids long. The chain's CDR3 is CASIPSDGISNEQFF.

The J gene is TRBJ2-1, the V gene TRBV10-3. Germline V CDR1 and CDR2: ENHRY, SYGVKD. The CDR3 spans 12 residues. The CDR3 sequence is CAISESVLEQFF.

The chain is built from TRBV5-1 and TRBJ1-1; the D call from TCRdb, TRBD1, cannot be confirmed without DNA. CDR1 is SGHRS and CDR2 is YFSETQ in the germline V gene. The CDR3 length is 14 residues. CDR3 sequence reads: CASSLVPGQDKGVF.

V and J are TRBV5-1 and TRBJ2-1; without DNA, the TCRdb call of TRBD1 cannot be checked. This CDR3 is built from 16 residues. CDR1 and CDR2 (germline): SGHRS, YFSETQ. This CDR3 is CASSLDPGAQYNEQFF.

This chain uses TRBV6-1 with TRBJ2-1; the TCRdb D gene call, TRBD1, has no DNA to confirm it. The CDR3 runs 17 residues. The V gene's germline CDR1 is MNHNS and CDR2 SASEGT. The CDR3 protein is CASRPPRTRPSYNEQFF.

The rearrangement uses TRBV5-5 and TRBJ2-3; the D gene TCRdb calls, TRBD2, cannot be checked with no DNA. Germline V CDR1 and CDR2: SGHKS, YYEKEE (reference sequence). The CDR3 sequence is 16 residues long. CDR3 protein: CASRTRVGGGTDTQYF.

J is TRBJ2-7 and V is TRBV30; the D call of TRBD1 rests on TCRdb alone, since no DNA is present to check it. The CDR3 consists of 12 residues. Germline CDR1 and CDR2: GTSNPN and SVGIG (reference sequence). CDR3 sequence: CAWGPGGDEQYF.

The V gene is TRBV7-2, the J gene TRBJ2-2; TCRdb selects TRBD2, and the lack of DNA leaves this call unchecked. The CDR3 has 17 residues. Germline assignment: CDR1 SGHTA and CDR2 FQGNSA. CDR3 amino acids: CASSPGTRSSNTGELFF.